These 32 T cell receptor beta chains came from one sample sequenced in a study of CD8 T cells in ankylosing spondylitis. TCRdb called the 5' RACE reads again in MiXCR, with one record for every CDR3 protein. The data show about 340,000 distinct CDR3 sequences, 20% seen once. Sequencing was performed on blood, either unsorted or a sorted T cell fraction (not recorded which). All receptors come from a male donor with ankylosing spondylitis or in good health (not recorded which).

V gene TRBV19 combines with J gene TRBJ2-7; 10 bases map to TRBD1. This CDR3 is built from 15 residues. V lost 6 bases to trimming and J lost 2 bases; unmatched junction nucleotides: 7. Looked up from germline, CDR1 is LNHDA and CDR2 is SQIVND (reference sequence). For the CDR3, the DNA is TGTGCCAGTAGCCCTTCGGGACAGGGGACCTACGAGCAGTACTTC. Protein sequence: CASSPSGQGTYEQYF.

V is TRBV20-1 and J is TRBJ2-3; possibly TRBD2 for D (5 bases). The CDR3 is 13 amino acids. V dropped 4 bases and J dropped 0 bases, with 8 bases sitting between them. The germline V gene has CDR1 DFQATT and CDR2 SNEGSKA (reference sequence). For the CDR3, the DNA is TGCAGTGCTAACGGGGATAGCACAGATACGCAGTATTTT. Translation: CSANGDSTDTQYF.

This clonotype came up a few times. This sequence joins TRBV6-6 and TRBJ2-7; TRBD1 is a possible D gene (5 bases). In germline, CDR1 is MNHNY, CDR2 SVGAGI (reference sequence). V lost 7 bases to trimming and J lost 1 base, with 11 bases between them. The CDR3 consists of 13 residues. The DNA for the CDR3 is TGTGCCAGCACCGCCGACAGTTCCTACGAGCAGTACTTC. Its translation is CASTADSSYEQYF.

This chain links TRBV12-3 or TRBV12-4 with TRBJ2-5; D not resolved. V was pared by 3 bases and J by 5 bases, with 7 bases between. The CDR3 sequence is 12 residues long. CDR3 nucleotides: TGTGCCAGCAGTTTGCCAGCGGAGACCCAGTACTTC. Amino acids: CASSLPAETQYF.

Only a few counts were recorded for this clonotype. CDR3 amino acids: CASSLARAQGTGANVLTF. CDR3 DNA: TGTGCCAGCAGCTTAGCGCGGGCCCAGGGGACTGGGGCCAACGTCCTGACTTTC. J is TRBJ2-6 and V is TRBV11-1; D is possibly TRBD1 (6 bases). The V end was cut by 0 bases, the J end by 2 bases, with 14 bases between. Per germline, CDR1 SGHAT and CDR2 FQDESV (reference sequence). The CDR3 has 18 amino acids.

V usage is TRBV6-1 and J usage is TRBJ2-1; 10 bases line up with TRBD2. V lost 6 bases, J lost 5 bases, and 7 bases stayed unmatched. The germline V gene encodes CDR1 MNHNS and CDR2 SASEGT. The CDR3 sequence is 15 residues long. The CDR3 nucleotides read TGTGCCAGCAGCTGGAGCGGGGGGGGCCACAATGAGCAGTTCTTC. It specifies CASSWSGGGHNEQFF.

This clonotype was detected only a few times. Its ends do not fully match the called genes, so a read error is possible. The gene calls are TRBV29-1 and TRBJ2-1; D possibly corresponds to TRBD2 (5 bases). The germline CDR1 and CDR2 sequences are SQVTM and ANQGSEA. The CDR3 extends over 13 amino acids. CDR3 sequence: CSGSSSSYDEQFF. CDR3 DNA: TGCAGCGGTTCTAGCTCTTCCTACGATGAGCAGTTCTTC.

This rearrangement joins TRBV5-6 to TRBJ1-6; D not certain. Per germline, CDR1 SGHDT and CDR2 YYEEEE. The CDR3 has 15 amino acids. Between the trimmed V and J ends, which lost 1 base and 3 bases, there was a span of 8 bases. The CDR3, as DNA: TGTGCCAGCAGCTTGAAGGAGAGCTATAATTCACCCCTCCACTTT. Translated: CASSLKESYNSPLHF.

This chain connects TRBV27 to TRBJ2-3; D perhaps matches TRBD1 (6 bases). Germline V CDR1 and CDR2: MNHEY, SMNVEV (reference sequence). The CDR3 covers 14 residues. Trimming took off 7 bases at V and 1 base at J, with 12 bases between the two ends. CDR3 in DNA: TGTGCCAGCATAGGGGGACCGGGCACAGATACGCAGTATTTT. Protein sequence: CASIGGPGTDTQYF.

This clonotype was observed a handful of times. The genes are TRBV7-9 and TRBJ2-5; D unclear. The CDR3 totals 14 residues. V lost 5 bases to trimming and J lost 4 bases, with 14 bases between them. CDR1 is SEHNR, CDR2 FQNEAQ, per germline (reference sequence). The CDR3 loop reads CASSPELGGETQYF. CDR3 in DNA: TGTGCCAGCAGCCCAGAATTGGGTGGAGAGACCCAGTACTTC.

The CDR3 coding sequence is TGTGCCAGCACAAACGTAGGGTGGGCCGGGGAGCTGTTTTTT. Its translation: CASTNVGWAGELFF. The genes are TRBV12-3 or TRBV12-4 and TRBJ2-2; D unclear. Trimming took 7 bases from V and 6 from J, leaving 15 bases between them. This CDR3 has 14 residues.

This clonotype was counted only a few times. The chain carries TRBV12-3 or TRBV12-4 and TRBJ1-2; 10 nucleotides agree with TRBD1. CDR3 size: 13 residues. Trimming at V came to 9 bases and at J to 5 bases, leaving 6 bases not matched to a gene. The CDR3 spells CARPGQGRYGYTF. CDR3 coding DNA: TGTGCCAGACCGGGACAGGGGCGATATGGCTACACCTTC.

The gene calls are TRBV28 and TRBJ2-3; D assignment may be TRBD1 or TRBD2 (6 bases each). The ends were cut back, 6 bases at V and 0 bases at J, with 19 bases in the middle. CDR1 and CDR2 (germline): MDHEN, SYDVKM. CDR3 size: 17 residues. The DNA for the CDR3 is TGTGCCAGCAGCATACTCGGAGGGGGGACGAGCACAGATACGCAGTATTTT. Its protein is CASSILGGGTSTDTQYF.

The chain is built from TRBV7-8 and TRBJ2-3; D ambiguous. V was clipped by 6 bases and J by 4 bases, with 11 bases between them. The CDR3 length is 13 residues. Looked up from germline, CDR1 is SGHVS and CDR2 is FQNEAQ. The CDR3 is CASRPHQADTQYF. CDR3 DNA sequence: TGTGCCAGCAGACCGCATCAGGCAGATACGCAGTATTTT. The full variable domain, completed using reference TRBV7-8 and TRBJ2-3, is GAGVSQSPRYKVAKRGQDVALRCDPISGHVSLFWYQQALGQGPEFLTYFQNEAQLDKSGLPSDRFFAERPEGSVSTLKIQRTQQEDSAVYLCASRPHQADTQYFGPGTRLTVL.

This chain links TRBV2 with TRBJ2-7; a possible D gene is TRBD2 (5 bases). Germline lookup yields CDR1 SNHLY and CDR2 FYNNEI. V lost 6 bases and J 3 bases, leaving 12 bases between the germline ends. The length of the CDR3 is 13 residues. CDR3 bases: TGTGCCAGCAGAACCGGACTGATCTACGAGCAGTACTTC. This gives the protein CASRTGLIYEQYF.

This chain links TRBV6-5 with TRBJ2-2, with D maybe TRBD2 (6 bases). Germline-derived CDR1 and CDR2 are MNHEY and SVGAGI. The CDR3 covers 17 residues. Between the trimmed V and J ends, which lost 4 bases and 4 bases, there was a span of 19 bases. This chain's CDR3 is CASSSPKIAVGTGELFF. CDR3 sequence (DNA): TGTGCCAGCAGTTCCCCTAAAATAGCGGTTGGCACCGGGGAGCTGTTTTTT.

J is TRBJ2-1 and V is TRBV29-1; D is uncertain. V shed 3 bases and J shed 5 bases, with 17 bases lying between them. The germline V gene encodes CDR1 SQVTM and CDR2 ANQGSEA. The CDR3 consists of 15 residues. The CDR3 loop is CSVDGYRSLNNEQFF. In DNA, the CDR3 is TGCAGCGTTGACGGGTACAGAAGTCTAAACAATGAGCAGTTCTTC.

This clonotype was seen a handful of times. The V and J genes are TRBV9 and TRBJ2-7, with D perhaps given as TRBD1 or TRBD2 (5 bases each). V dropped 3 bases and J dropped 2 bases, with 12 bases sitting between them. This CDR3 has 14 amino acids. CDR1 is SGDLS, CDR2 YYNGEE, per germline. The CDR3 loop is CASSARGSPYEQYF. CDR3 in DNA: TGTGCCAGCAGCGCCCGGGGCAGCCCCTACGAGCAGTACTTC.

This clonotype was found a few times. The rearrangement uses TRBV28 and TRBJ2-3; D may be TRBD1 (5 bases). The CDR3 is 15 amino acids. Germline assignment: CDR1 MDHEN and CDR2 SYDVKM. V gave up 7 bases and J gave up 6 bases, with 20 bases separating them. CDR3 DNA sequence: TGTGCCAGCACCCCATGGGGCCAAAGTCCTGATACGCAGTATTTT. Translated, it gives CASTPWGQSPDTQYF.

The rearrangement joins TRBV5-8 to TRBJ2-6, with D possibly matching TRBD1 (5 bases). Deletions cut 2 bases from V and 0 bases from J, with 12 bases between. From germline, CDR1 is SGHTS and CDR2 YDEGEE. The CDR3 extends over 17 amino acids. CDR3: CASSFRERLSGANVLTF. The CDR3 region has the DNA TGTGCCAGCAGCTTCAGGGAACGACTCTCTGGGGCCAACGTCCTGACTTTC.

The CDR3 reads CASSRGASEAFF. CDR3 in DNA: TGTGCCAGTAGTCGGGGGGCATCTGAAGCTTTCTTT. This chain joins TRBV5-5 and TRBJ1-1; D might be TRBD1 (6 bases). The CDR3 spans 12 residues. Trimming shortened V by 8 bases and J by 6 bases, and 14 bases separated the two germline ends. Germline V CDR1 and CDR2: SGHKS, YYEKEE (reference sequence).

This clonotype has a count of ten or more. The chain couples TRBV12-3 or TRBV12-4 to TRBJ2-5, with 7 positions matching TRBD2. The CDR3 length is 15 residues. V trimming: 0 bases; J trimming: 2 bases; junction bases outside the gene matches: 3. CDR3 region: CASSLAGGIQETQYF. The CDR3 bases are TGTGCCAGCAGTTTAGCGGGGGGGATTCAAGAGACCCAGTACTTC.

This clonotype was seen more than once but under ten times. The chain couples TRBV29-1 to TRBJ2-2, with 8 positions matching TRBD2. Germline-derived CDR1 and CDR2 are SQVTM and ANQGSEA. The CDR3 totals 13 residues. Trimming at V came to 4 bases and at J to 5 bases, leaving 3 bases not matched to a gene. The CDR3 nucleotides are TGCAGCGTTGTTAGCGGGGAAACCGGGGAGCTGTTTTTT. Encoded protein: CSVVSGETGELFF.

This clonotype was counted at least ten times. This chain links TRBV12-3 or TRBV12-4 with TRBJ2-7; either TRBD1 or TRBD2 may supply D (6 bases each). This CDR3 comprises 18 residues. V was pared by 7 bases and J by 3 bases, with 28 bases between. The chain's CDR3 is CASTPQLLGGEPRYEQYF. The CDR3 region has the DNA TGTGCCAGCACACCACAACTGTTGGGGGGCGAACCTCGCTACGAGCAGTACTTC.

The J gene is TRBJ2-1, the V gene TRBV29-1; unclear D gene. Trimming left V 0 bases short and J 8 bases short, with 17 bases between. Germline V gives CDR1 SQVTM, CDR2 ANQGSEA. The CDR3 is made up of 15 amino acids. The CDR3 is CSVEEAGRSKDEQFF. CDR3 DNA: TGCAGCGTTGAAGAAGCAGGTCGGAGTAAGGATGAGCAGTTCTTC.

V gene TRBV19 combines with J gene TRBJ2-7; no clear D. The CDR3 totals 14 residues. Trimming took off 6 bases at V and 2 bases at J, with 14 bases between the two ends. CDR1 is LNHDA, CDR2 SQIVND, per germline (reference sequence). CDR3 sequence reads: CASSEEPFPYEQYF. The CDR3, as DNA: TGTGCCAGTAGCGAGGAACCCTTCCCCTACGAGCAGTACTTC.

The chain combines TRBV4-1 with TRBJ2-2; perhaps TRBD2 as D (6 bases). Germline CDR1 MGHRA, CDR2 YSYEKL. V was pared by 4 bases and J by 2 bases, with 14 bases between. The CDR3 length is 16 residues. The CDR3 nucleotides read TGCGCCAGCAGCCCCGTTGGTAGCGGTAACACCGGGGAGCTGTTTTTT. Residues: CASSPVGSGNTGELFF.

The rearrangement joins TRBV7-9 to TRBJ2-4; D gene unclear. The V gene lost 3 bases and the J gene lost 2 bases, with 11 bases spanning the gap. The CDR3 consists of 15 residues. The germline gives CDR1 SEHNR, CDR2 FQNEAQ (reference sequence). Here the CDR3 reads CASSFGVKTKNIQYF. The CDR3 DNA is TGTGCCAGCAGCTTTGGGGTTAAAACCAAAAACATTCAGTACTTC.

Only a few counts were recorded for this clonotype. V and J are TRBV27 and TRBJ2-2, with TRBD2 matching over 8 bases. V lost 3 bases and J lost 4; bases outside the gene matches: 10. Germline V gene lookup returns CDR1 MNHEY and CDR2 SMNVEV (reference sequence). CDR3 length: 17 amino acids. The CDR3 reads CASSFASGLPSTGELFF. The CDR3, as DNA: TGTGCCAGCAGTTTTGCTAGCGGGCTCCCGAGCACCGGGGAGCTGTTTTTT.

This clonotype has just a few counts. The chain links TRBV18 to TRBJ2-1, with TRBD1 identical over 9 bases. The V gene end was trimmed by 6 bases and the J gene end by 3 bases; junction bases not matched to a gene: 6. The CDR3 extends over 15 amino acids. Germline V lookup: CDR1 KGHSH, CDR2 LQKENI. DNA for the CDR3: TGTGCCAGCTCCTACGGACAGGGGTACTACAATGAGCAGTTCTTC. It yields the protein CASSYGQGYYNEQFF.

This clonotype appeared a few times. The rearrangement links TRBV11-1 to TRBJ2-5; TRBD2 aligns across 7 bases. CDR1 and CDR2 (germline): SGHAT, FQDESV (reference sequence). There are 18 residues in the CDR3. Unmatched junction bases numbered 19, after V lost 4 bases and J lost 5 bases. The CDR3 nucleotides are TGTGCCAGCAGCTCCTCGCTTCGGGACTACAGCTTTATGGAGACCCAGTACTTC. It translates to CASSSSLRDYSFMETQYF.

There are a few counts of this clonotype. This sequence joins TRBV24-1 and TRBJ2-5, with unresolved D. CDR1 is KGHDR and CDR2 is SFDVKD in the germline V gene. V lost 3 bases to trimming and J lost 1 base, with 11 bases between them. The CDR3 runs 15 residues. The CDR3 is CATSDTAASQETQYF. The DNA of the CDR3 is TGTGCCACCAGTGATACGGCGGCCAGCCAAGAGACCCAGTACTTC.